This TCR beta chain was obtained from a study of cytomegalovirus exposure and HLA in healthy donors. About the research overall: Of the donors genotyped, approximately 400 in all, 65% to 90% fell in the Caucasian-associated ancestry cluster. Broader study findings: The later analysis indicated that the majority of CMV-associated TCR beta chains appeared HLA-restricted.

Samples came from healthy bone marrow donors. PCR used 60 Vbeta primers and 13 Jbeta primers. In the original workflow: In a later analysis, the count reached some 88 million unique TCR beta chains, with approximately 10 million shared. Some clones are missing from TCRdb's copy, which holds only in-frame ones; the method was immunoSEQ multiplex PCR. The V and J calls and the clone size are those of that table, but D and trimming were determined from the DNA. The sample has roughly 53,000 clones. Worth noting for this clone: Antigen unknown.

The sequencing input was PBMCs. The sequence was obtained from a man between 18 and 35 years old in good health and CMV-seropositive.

The CDR3 nucleotides are TGTGCCAGTAGGGGGGGGGAAGGATCCTATGGCTACACCTTC. Protein product: CASRGGEGSYGYTF. The chain combines TRBV19 with TRBJ1-2, with D tentatively TRBD1 (5 bases). Trimming took off 6 bases at V and 4 bases at J, with 15 bases between the two ends. This CDR3 has 14 residues. CDR1 and CDR2 (germline): LNHDA, SQIVND (reference sequence).